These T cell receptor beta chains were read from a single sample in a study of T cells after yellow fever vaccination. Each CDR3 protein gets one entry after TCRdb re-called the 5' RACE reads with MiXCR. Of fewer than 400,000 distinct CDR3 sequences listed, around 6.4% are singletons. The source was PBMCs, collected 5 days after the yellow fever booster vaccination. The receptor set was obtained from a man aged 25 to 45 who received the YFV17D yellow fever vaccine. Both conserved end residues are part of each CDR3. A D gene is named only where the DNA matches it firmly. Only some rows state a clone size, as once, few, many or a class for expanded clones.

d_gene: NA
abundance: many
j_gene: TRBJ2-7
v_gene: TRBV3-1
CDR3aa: CASSQDRRGPFYEQYF
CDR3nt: TGTGCCAGCAGCCAAGATCGCAGGGGTCCCTTTTACGAGCAGTACTTC

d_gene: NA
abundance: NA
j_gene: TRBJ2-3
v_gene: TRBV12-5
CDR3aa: CASGFLASGTDTQYF
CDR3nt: TGTGCTAGTGGTTTTCTTGCATCGGGCACAGATACGCAGTATTTT

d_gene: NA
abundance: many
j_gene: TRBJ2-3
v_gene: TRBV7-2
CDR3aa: CASSLGQSGTTDTQYF
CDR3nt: TGTGCCAGCAGCTTGGGACAGAGCGGGACCACAGATACGCAGTATTTT

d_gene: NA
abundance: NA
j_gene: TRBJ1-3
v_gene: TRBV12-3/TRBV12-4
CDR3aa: CASIIGVTRNTIYF
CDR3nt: TGTGCCAGCATCATAGGGGTGACTCGAAACACCATATATTTT

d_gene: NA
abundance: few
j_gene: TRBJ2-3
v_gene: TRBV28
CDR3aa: CASSPDRVTDTQYF
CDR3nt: TGTGCCAGCTCTCCCGACAGAGTCACAGATACGCAGTATTTT

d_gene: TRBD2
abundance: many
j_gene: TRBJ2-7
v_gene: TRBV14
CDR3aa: CASSSAGLAFYEQYF
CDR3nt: TGTGCCAGCAGCAGCGCGGGACTAGCGTTCTACGAGCAGTACTTC

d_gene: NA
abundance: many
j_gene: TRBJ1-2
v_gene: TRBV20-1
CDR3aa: CSAREYGYTF
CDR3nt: TGCAGTGCTAGAGAGTATGGCTACACCTTC

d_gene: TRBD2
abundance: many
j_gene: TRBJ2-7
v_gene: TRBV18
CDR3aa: CASSSGLAGTYEQYF
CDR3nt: TGTGCCAGCTCATCGGGACTAGCGGGGACGTACGAGCAGTACTTC

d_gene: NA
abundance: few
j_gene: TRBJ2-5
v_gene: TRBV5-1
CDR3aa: CASSTGQPQETQYF
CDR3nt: TGCGCCAGCAGCACCGGACAACCCCAAGAGACCCAGTACTTC

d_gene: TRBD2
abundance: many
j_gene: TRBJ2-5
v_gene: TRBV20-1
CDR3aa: CSGWSSGRSGTQYF
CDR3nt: TGCAGTGGGTGGTCTAGCGGGAGATCTGGGACCCAGTACTTC

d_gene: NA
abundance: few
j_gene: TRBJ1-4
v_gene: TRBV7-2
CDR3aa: CASSLRGNEKLFF
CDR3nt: TGTGCCAGCAGCTTAAGGGGAAATGAAAAACTGTTTTTT

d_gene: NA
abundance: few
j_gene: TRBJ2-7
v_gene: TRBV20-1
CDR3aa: CSAIVRDPSVPF
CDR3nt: TGCAGTGCTATAGTCAGAGACCCGAGTGTCCCATTC

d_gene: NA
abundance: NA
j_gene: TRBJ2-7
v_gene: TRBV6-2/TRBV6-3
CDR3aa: CASSREDYEQYF
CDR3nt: TGTGCCAGCAGTAGGGAGGACTACGAGCAGTACTTC